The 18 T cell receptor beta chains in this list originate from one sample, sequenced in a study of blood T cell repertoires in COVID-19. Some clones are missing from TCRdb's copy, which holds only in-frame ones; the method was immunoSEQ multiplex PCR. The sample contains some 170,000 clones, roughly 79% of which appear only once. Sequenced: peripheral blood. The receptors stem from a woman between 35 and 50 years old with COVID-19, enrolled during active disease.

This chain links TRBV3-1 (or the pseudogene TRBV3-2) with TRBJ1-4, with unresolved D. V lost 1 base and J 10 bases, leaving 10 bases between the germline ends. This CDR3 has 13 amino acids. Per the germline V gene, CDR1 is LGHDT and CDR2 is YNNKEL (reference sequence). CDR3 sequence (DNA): TGTGCCAGCAGCCAAGTCGATGGCGGAAAACTGTTTTTT. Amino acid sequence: CASSQVDGGKLFF.

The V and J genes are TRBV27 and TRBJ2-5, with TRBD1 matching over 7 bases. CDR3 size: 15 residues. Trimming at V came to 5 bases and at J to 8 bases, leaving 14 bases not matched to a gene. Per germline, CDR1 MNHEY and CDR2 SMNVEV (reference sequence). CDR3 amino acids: CASSGRGRGHGTQYF. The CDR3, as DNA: TGTGCCAGCAGTGGCAGGGGAAGGGGGCATGGAACCCAGTACTTC.

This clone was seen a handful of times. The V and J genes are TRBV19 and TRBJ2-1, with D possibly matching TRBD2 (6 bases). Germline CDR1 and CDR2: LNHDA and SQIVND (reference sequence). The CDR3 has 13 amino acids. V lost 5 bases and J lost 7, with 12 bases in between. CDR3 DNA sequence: TGTGCCAGTAGTGAGAATCTAGCGAATGAGCAGTTCTTC. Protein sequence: CASSENLANEQFF.

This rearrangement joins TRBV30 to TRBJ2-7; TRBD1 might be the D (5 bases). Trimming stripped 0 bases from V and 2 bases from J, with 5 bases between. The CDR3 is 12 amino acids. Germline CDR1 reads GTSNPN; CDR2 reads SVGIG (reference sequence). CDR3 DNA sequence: TGTGCCTGGAGTGTGACAGCCTACGAGCAGTACTTC. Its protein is CAWSVTAYEQYF.

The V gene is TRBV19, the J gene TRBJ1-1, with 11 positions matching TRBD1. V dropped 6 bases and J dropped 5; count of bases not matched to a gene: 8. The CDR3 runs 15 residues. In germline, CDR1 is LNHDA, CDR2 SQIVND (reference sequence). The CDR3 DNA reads TGTGCCAGTAGAACCGGGACAGGGGGTAGGACTGAAGCTTTCTTT. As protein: CASRTGTGGRTEAFF.

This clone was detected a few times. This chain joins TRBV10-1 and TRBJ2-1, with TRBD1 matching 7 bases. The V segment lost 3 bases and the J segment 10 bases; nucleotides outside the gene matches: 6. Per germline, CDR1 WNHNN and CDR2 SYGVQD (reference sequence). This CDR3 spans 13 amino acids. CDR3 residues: CASSDRGYGEQFF. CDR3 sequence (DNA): TGCGCCAGCAGTGACAGGGGGTATGGGGAGCAGTTCTTC.

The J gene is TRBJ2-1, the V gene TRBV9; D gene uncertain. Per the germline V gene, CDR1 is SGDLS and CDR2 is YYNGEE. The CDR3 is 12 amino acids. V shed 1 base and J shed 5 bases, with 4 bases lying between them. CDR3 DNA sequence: TGTGCCAGCAGCGTACTAGACAATGAGCAGTTCTTC. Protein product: CASSVLDNEQFF.

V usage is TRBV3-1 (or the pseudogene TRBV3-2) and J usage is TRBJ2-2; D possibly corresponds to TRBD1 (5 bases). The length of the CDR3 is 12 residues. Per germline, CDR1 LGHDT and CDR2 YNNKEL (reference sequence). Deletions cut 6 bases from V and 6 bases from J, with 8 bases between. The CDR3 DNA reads TGTGCCAGCAGAATAGGGGCCGGGGAGCTGTTTTTT. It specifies CASRIGAGELFF.

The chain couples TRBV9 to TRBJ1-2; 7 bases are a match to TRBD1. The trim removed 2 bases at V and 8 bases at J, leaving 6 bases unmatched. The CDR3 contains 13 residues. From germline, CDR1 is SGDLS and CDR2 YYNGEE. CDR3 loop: CASSVGQAMGYTF. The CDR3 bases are TGTGCCAGCAGCGTTGGACAGGCGATGGGCTACACCTTC.

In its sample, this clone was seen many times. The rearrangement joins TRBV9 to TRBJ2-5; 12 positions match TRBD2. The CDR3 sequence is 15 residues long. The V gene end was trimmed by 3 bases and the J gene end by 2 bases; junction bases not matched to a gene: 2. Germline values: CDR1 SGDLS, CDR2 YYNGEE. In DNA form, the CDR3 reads TGTGCCAGCAGCGCAGGACTAGCGGGACAAGAGACCCAGTACTTC. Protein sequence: CASSAGLAGQETQYF. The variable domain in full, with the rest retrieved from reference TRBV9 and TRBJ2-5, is DSGVTQTPKHLITATGQRVTLRCSPRSGDLSVYWYQQSLDQGLQFLIQYYNGEERAKGNILERFSAQQFPDLHSELNLSSLELGDSALYFCASSAGLAGQETQYFGPGTRLLVL.

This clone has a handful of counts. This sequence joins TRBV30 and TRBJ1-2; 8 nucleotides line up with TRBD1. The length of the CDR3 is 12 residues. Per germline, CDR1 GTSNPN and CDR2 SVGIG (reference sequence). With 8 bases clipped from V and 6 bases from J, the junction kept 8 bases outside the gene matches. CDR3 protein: CAHFQGANGYTF. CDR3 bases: TGTGCCCACTTTCAGGGGGCGAATGGCTACACCTTC.

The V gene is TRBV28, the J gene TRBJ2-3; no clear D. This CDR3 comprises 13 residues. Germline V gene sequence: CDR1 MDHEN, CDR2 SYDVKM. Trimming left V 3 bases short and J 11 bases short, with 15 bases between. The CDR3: CASSLAHLGWQYF. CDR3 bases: TGTGCCAGCAGTTTGGCACACCTCGGGTGGCAGTATTTT.

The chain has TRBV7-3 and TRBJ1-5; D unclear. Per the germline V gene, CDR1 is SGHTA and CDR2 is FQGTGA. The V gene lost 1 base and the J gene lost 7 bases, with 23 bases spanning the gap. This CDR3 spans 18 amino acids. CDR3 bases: TGTGCCAGCAGCTTAATTGGGGAGATTCTAGAATTCTTCCAGCCCCAGCATTTT. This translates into CASSLIGEILEFFQPQHF.

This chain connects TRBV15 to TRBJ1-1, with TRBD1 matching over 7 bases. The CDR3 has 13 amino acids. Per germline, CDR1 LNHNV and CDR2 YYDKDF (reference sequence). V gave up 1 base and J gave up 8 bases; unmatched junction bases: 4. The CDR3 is CATSRVRDREAFF. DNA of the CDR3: TGTGCCACCAGCAGAGTCCGGGACAGAGAAGCTTTCTTT.

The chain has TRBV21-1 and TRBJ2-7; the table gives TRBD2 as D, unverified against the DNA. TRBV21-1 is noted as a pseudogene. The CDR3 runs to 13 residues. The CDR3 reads CAIVVRDRYEQYV. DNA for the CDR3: TGTGCCATAGTCGTGCGGGACCGCTACGAGCAGTACGTC.

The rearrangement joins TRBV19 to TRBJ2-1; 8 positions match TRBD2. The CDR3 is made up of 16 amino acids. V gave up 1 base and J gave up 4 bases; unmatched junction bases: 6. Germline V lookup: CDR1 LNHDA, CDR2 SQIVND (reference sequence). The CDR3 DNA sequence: TGTGCCAGTAGTATAGGGTTAGCGGGAAGATACAATGAGCAGTTCTTC. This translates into CASSIGLAGRYNEQFF.

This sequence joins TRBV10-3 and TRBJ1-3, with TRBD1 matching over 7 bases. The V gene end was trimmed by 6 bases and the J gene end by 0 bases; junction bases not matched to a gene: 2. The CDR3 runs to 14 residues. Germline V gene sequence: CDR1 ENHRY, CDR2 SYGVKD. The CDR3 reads CAIRRDSSGNTIYF. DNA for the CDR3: TGTGCCATCAGGAGGGACAGCTCTGGAAACACCATATATTTT.

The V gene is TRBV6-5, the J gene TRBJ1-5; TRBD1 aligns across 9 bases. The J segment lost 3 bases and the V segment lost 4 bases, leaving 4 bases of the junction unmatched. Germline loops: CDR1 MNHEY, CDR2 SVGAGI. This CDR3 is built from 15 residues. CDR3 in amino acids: CASSWDRASNQPQHF. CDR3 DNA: TGTGCCAGCAGTTGGGACAGGGCGTCCAATCAGCCCCAGCATTTT.